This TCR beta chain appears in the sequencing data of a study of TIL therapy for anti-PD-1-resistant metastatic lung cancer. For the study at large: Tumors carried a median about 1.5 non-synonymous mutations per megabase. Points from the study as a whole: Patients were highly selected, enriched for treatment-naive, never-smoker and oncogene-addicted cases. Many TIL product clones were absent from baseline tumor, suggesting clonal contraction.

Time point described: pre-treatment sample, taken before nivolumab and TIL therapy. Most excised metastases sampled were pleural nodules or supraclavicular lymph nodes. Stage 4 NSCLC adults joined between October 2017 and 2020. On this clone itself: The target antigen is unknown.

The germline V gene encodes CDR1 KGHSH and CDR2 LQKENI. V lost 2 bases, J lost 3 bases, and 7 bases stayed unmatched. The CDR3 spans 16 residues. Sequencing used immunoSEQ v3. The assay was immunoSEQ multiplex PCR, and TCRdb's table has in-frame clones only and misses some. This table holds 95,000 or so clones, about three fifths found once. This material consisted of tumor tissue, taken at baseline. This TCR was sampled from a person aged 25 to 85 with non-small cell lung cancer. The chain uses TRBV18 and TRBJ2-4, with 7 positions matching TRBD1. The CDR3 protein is CASSPGTAFGKNIQYF. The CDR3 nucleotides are TGTGCCAGCTCACCAGGGACAGCTTTTGGCAAAAACATTCAGTACTTC.